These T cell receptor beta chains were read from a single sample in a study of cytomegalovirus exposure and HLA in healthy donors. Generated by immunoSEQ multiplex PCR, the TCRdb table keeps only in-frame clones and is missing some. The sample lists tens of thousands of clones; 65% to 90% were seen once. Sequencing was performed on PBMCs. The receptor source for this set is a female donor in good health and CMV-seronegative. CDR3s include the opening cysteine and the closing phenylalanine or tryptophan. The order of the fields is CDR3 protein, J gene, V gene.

cdr3_aa: CASSSSGARLETQYF
j_call: TRBJ2-5
v_call: TRBV7-7

cdr3_aa: CASSPGLAGALNEQFF
j_call: TRBJ2-1
v_call: TRBV7-2

cdr3_aa: CAWSVLAEETQYF
j_call: TRBJ2-5
v_call: TRBV30

cdr3_aa: CASSYRGQMNTEAFF
j_call: TRBJ1-1
v_call: TRBV6-5

cdr3_aa: CAWILQGGYGYTF
j_call: TRBJ1-2
v_call: TRBV30

cdr3_aa: CASSVRDRSYEQYF
j_call: .
v_call: TRBV19

cdr3_aa: CASSLVGGYEQYF
j_call: TRBJ2-7
v_call: TRBV7-9

cdr3_aa: CASSDPSGSTQPQHF
j_call: TRBJ1-5
v_call: TRBV2

cdr3_aa: CASSPGTSGSRNF
j_call: TRBJ2-7
v_call: TRBV18

cdr3_aa: CAWSGSVYNEQFF
j_call: TRBJ2-1
v_call: TRBV30

cdr3_aa: CASKQDRTPYGYTF
j_call: TRBJ1-2
v_call: TRBV27

cdr3_aa: CSVGLEGYEQYF
j_call: TRBJ2-7
v_call: TRBV29-1

cdr3_aa: CASSPMEASGTGANVLTF
j_call: TRBJ2-6
v_call: TRBV18

cdr3_aa: CASSVSSYEQYF
j_call: TRBJ2-7
v_call: TRBV5-1

cdr3_aa: CASSPPSSGGAHNEQFF
j_call: TRBJ2-1
v_call: TRBV18

cdr3_aa: CASSQDGDTGELFF
j_call: TRBJ2-2
v_call: TRBV7-9

cdr3_aa: CASSMMVSGSPLQETQYF
j_call: TRBJ2-5
v_call: TRBV19

cdr3_aa: CASRVAGSYEQYF
j_call: TRBJ2-7
v_call: TRBV5-6

cdr3_aa: CASSILPGASNQPQHF
j_call: TRBJ1-5
v_call: TRBV5-1

cdr3_aa: CASRPQNTRATDTQYF
j_call: TRBJ2-3
v_call: TRBV19

cdr3_aa: CASSQDGRGRNTEAFF
j_call: TRBJ1-1
v_call: TRBV4-2

cdr3_aa: CASSSTGLGLTGELFF
j_call: TRBJ2-2
v_call: TRBV7-7

cdr3_aa: CASSQDQTGDTEAFF
j_call: TRBJ1-1
v_call: TRBV4-1

cdr3_aa: CATGDSGPGTLHF
j_call: TRBJ1-6
v_call: TRBV10-2

cdr3_aa: CASRKAGGSSYNEQFF
j_call: TRBJ2-1
v_call: TRBV5-4

cdr3_aa: CASSFYGAPGSNQPQHF
j_call: TRBJ1-5
v_call: TRBV28

cdr3_aa: CASSLGLIKYGYTF
j_call: TRBJ1-2
v_call: TRBV5-5

cdr3_aa: CASTSVLGNTIYF
j_call: TRBJ1-3
v_call: TRBV7-2

cdr3_aa: CASSVAGRGQETQYF
j_call: TRBJ2-5
v_call: TRBV7-9

cdr3_aa: CASSPDRNSGYTF
j_call: TRBJ1-2
v_call: TRBV6-6

cdr3_aa: CSVLNVEETQYF
j_call: TRBJ2-5
v_call: TRBV29-1

cdr3_aa: CASSEFRTGASGNTIYF
j_call: TRBJ1-3
v_call: TRBV10-1

cdr3_aa: CASSSQDRGEQYF
j_call: TRBJ2-7
v_call: TRBV6-5

cdr3_aa: CASSLRTGYQPQHF
j_call: TRBJ1-5
v_call: TRBV27

cdr3_aa: CSVDGTSGETDTQYF
j_call: TRBJ2-3
v_call: TRBV29-1

cdr3_aa: CASSSGLAGVNEQFF
j_call: TRBJ2-1
v_call: TRBV7-9

cdr3_aa: CASVPTGLATTNEKLFF
j_call: TRBJ1-4
v_call: TRBV28

cdr3_aa: CATSRDTGVVKNIQYF
j_call: TRBJ2-4
v_call: TRBV15

cdr3_aa: CASSQGLARGEQYF
j_call: TRBJ2-7
v_call: TRBV7-9

cdr3_aa: CSVGANYGYTF
j_call: TRBJ1-2
v_call: TRBV29-1

cdr3_aa: CAWSVGTGVDNEQFF
j_call: TRBJ2-1
v_call: TRBV30

cdr3_aa: CASRNQGDGYYEQYF
j_call: TRBJ2-7
v_call: TRBV28

cdr3_aa: CASSYSDRLYGYTF
j_call: TRBJ1-2
v_call: TRBV6-5

cdr3_aa: CASSQSIGTARHTF
j_call: TRBJ1-2
v_call: TRBV14

cdr3_aa: CAWSERVGGYTF
j_call: TRBJ1-2
v_call: TRBV30

cdr3_aa: CAWSRTSGGYEQYF
j_call: TRBJ2-7
v_call: TRBV30

cdr3_aa: CASSSTSGVTDTQYF
j_call: TRBJ2-3
v_call: TRBV5-4

cdr3_aa: CASSLPPPSGAFF
j_call: TRBJ1-1
v_call: TRBV28

cdr3_aa: CASGRGTHYNEQFF
j_call: TRBJ2-1
v_call: TRBV27

cdr3_aa: CASSSRTAYNEQFF
j_call: TRBJ2-1
v_call: TRBV5-6

cdr3_aa: CASSWDRGYINEKLFF
j_call: TRBJ1-4
v_call: TRBV27

cdr3_aa: CASSHLQGYEQYF
j_call: TRBJ2-7
v_call: TRBV4-2

cdr3_aa: CASSSDRSPQEETQYF
j_call: TRBJ2-5
v_call: TRBV7-9

cdr3_aa: CASSLDQGARDTEAFF
j_call: TRBJ1-1
v_call: TRBV5-8

cdr3_aa: CASSLGRGGEGPAYEQYF
j_call: TRBJ2-7
v_call: TRBV11-2

cdr3_aa: CASSLASGGEQFF
j_call: TRBJ2-1
v_call: TRBV7-9